This TCR beta chain was identified during a study of shared T cell receptors in the human thymus. The V end was cut by 6 bases, the J end by 8 bases, with 19 bases between. Germline V CDR1 and CDR2: SNHLY, FYNNEI. This CDR3 comprises 14 residues. Sequencing was performed with immunoSEQ multiplex PCR; in TCRdb, only in-frame clones are kept and a portion is missing. Among 600,000 to 900,000 clones listed, roughly 85% were seen once. These same data were also listed under a study on human thymus T cells. From that study: Thymus pieces cut out during corrective heart surgery were the tissue that was used. There appeared to be biased usage of V and J genes in thymic and blood repertoires. Related research examined unrelated individuals and reported that their thymic repertoires overlapped highly.

The rearrangement links TRBV2 to TRBJ1-2, with D tentatively TRBD1 (6 bases). This TCR derives from a girl in the first two years of life with a congenital heart defect. The sample was thymocytes. As DNA, the CDR3 is TGTGCCAGCAGGCATAAGCAGGGGTCTCAAGGCTACACCTTC. This translates into CASRHKQGSQGYTF.